The subject of this entry is one T cell receptor (beta chain). Antigen unknown. A single record per CDR3 protein comes from TCRdb applying MiXCR to the 5' RACE reads. The data contain roughly 260,000 distinct CDR3 sequences, about 17% of them seen just once; the ten biggest clones take up 3.5%. These data come from a study of T-cell memory formation after mild COVID-19. Germline V gene lookup returns CDR1 MNHEY and CDR2 SVGAGI. Losses at the gene ends were 4 bases for V and 3 bases for J; bases not matched to a gene: 6. The CDR3 consists of 14 residues. Findings and caveats of the study: Among clones contracting day 15 to 85, CD4/CD8 was balanced, whereas later expanders leaned CD4+. Within pre-infection memory, some responding clones were found, suggesting cross-reactive memory joined. For contracting clones, CD4+ ones sat mainly in CM and EM, CD8+ in EMRA.

This receptor was obtained from a man between 18 and 29 years old who had mild COVID-19 (a few samples of this study predate the infection). Cell type and time point are not known. The chain recombines TRBV6-5 with TRBJ2-7; 7 nucleotides align to TRBD1. The specimen was PBMCs or a T cell subset sorted from them (not recorded which). The CDR3 region is CASSSPDRDYEQYF. CDR3 in DNA: TGTGCCAGCAGTTCCCCCGACAGGGACTACGAGCAGTACTTC.